Each of the 2 T cell receptor beta chains below was sequenced from the same sample in a study of blood T cells in healthy people across ages. Primers used in a second PCR of roughly 7 to 12 cycles were a sample-barcoded 5' primer and a J-beta primer mix. Each CDR3 protein is one row after TCRdb ran MiXCR on the 5' RACE reads. Of about 830,000 distinct CDR3 sequences in the sample, approximately 67% were seen once. Sequencing was done on a sample of blood. These receptors all come from a man aged 25 to 40 in good health.

V and J are TRBV6-1 and TRBJ2-1; D might be TRBD1 (6 bases). The CDR3 sequence is 16 residues long. V was pared by 1 base and J by 4 bases, with 14 bases between. CDR1 is MNHNS, CDR2 SASEGT, per germline. CDR3 DNA sequence: TGTGCCAGCAGTGAAGTCCCGGGACACTATTACAATGAGCAGTTCTTC. It is translated as CASSEVPGHYYNEQFF.

This sequence joins TRBV3-1 and TRBJ2-7; a weak D match, TRBD2 (5 bases). The length of the CDR3 is 13 residues. V was trimmed by 4 bases and J by 7 bases, leaving 14 bases between them. Germline CDR1 and CDR2: LGHDT and YNNKEL (reference sequence). The CDR3 bases are TGTGCCAGCAGCCTAGGACTCTCTACGGAGCAGTACTTC. Amino acids: CASSLGLSTEQYF.